These 27 T cell receptor beta chains share one sample of origin, sequenced in a study of OX40 agonist ivuxolimab in advanced cancers. The table came from immunoSEQ multiplex PCR; TCRdb's copy has only in-frame clones and leaves some out. Of about 25,000 clones listed, just over 85% are singletons. Sequenced material: CD4+ or CD8+ T cells sorted from blood, taken in a trial of the OX40 agonist ivuxolimab. These receptors originate from an adult with an advanced solid tumor such as melanoma, head and neck, liver or kidney cancer.

This chain connects TRBV9 to TRBJ2-1; 13 nucleotides line up with TRBD2. This CDR3 spans 17 amino acids. In germline, CDR1 is SGDLS, CDR2 YYNGEE. V trimming: 4 bases; J trimming: 7 bases; junction bases outside the gene matches: 11. The chain's CDR3 is CASSPYFGTSGINEQFF. Here the CDR3 DNA reads TGTGCCAGCAGCCCATATTTCGGGACTAGCGGGATAAATGAGCAGTTCTTC.

This clone was counted once. The chain recombines TRBV9 with TRBJ2-1; D is possibly TRBD2 (5 bases). The V gene's germline CDR1 is SGDLS and CDR2 YYNGEE. The CDR3 is 11 residues long. The V end lost 0 bases, the J end lost 10 bases, and 5 bases lay between the germline ends. The CDR3 region has the DNA TGTGCCAGCAGCGTAGCGGGGGAGCAGTTCTTC. As protein: CASSVAGEQFF.

The rearrangement uses TRBV4-1 and TRBJ2-7, with 8 bases fitting TRBD2. The ends lost 4 bases at V and 7 bases at J; junction bases unmatched: 9. Germline CDR1 and CDR2: MGHRA and YSYEKL. This CDR3 is 14 amino acids long. CDR3 residues: CASSRAGERGEQYF. The DNA for the CDR3 is TGCGCCAGCAGCCGAGCGGGGGAGCGGGGAGAGCAGTACTTC.

The rearrangement links TRBV4-1 to TRBJ2-7; possible D gene TRBD1, 6 bases. V was clipped by 0 bases and J by 5 bases, with 17 bases between them. Germline CDR1 reads MGHRA; CDR2 reads YSYEKL. The CDR3 length is 16 residues. CDR3 sequence reads: CASSQEGLARGNEQYF. In DNA form, the CDR3 reads TGCGCCAGCAGCCAAGAAGGTCTGGCCAGGGGTAACGAGCAGTACTTC.

This rearrangement joins TRBV29-1 to TRBJ2-1, with D perhaps matching TRBD1 (5 bases). The CDR3 covers 14 residues. Trimming left V 2 bases short and J 4 bases short, with 12 bases between. Germline values: CDR1 SQVTM, CDR2 ANQGSEA. CDR3 protein: CSVEQTVVYNEQFF. The CDR3 region has the DNA TGCAGCGTTGAACAGACAGTAGTTTACAATGAGCAGTTCTTC.

J is TRBJ1-1 and V is TRBV10-3, with 7 positions matching TRBD1. Germline CDR1 and CDR2: ENHRY and SYGVKD. Trimming took 4 bases from V and 1 from J; bases not matched to a gene: 6. The CDR3 consists of 15 residues. CDR3 bases: TGTGCCATCAGTGTAACAGGGGAGGCGAACACTGAAGCTTTCTTT. Protein: CAISVTGEANTEAFF.

V usage is TRBV7-6 and J usage is TRBJ2-3, with 9 bases identical to TRBD1. The junction had 5 bases not matched to a gene; V was cut back by 5 bases and J by 5 bases. The CDR3 length is 14 residues. CDR1 is SGHVS, CDR2 FNYEAQ, per germline. CDR3 sequence reads: CASSPGQGRDTQYF. The CDR3 nucleotides are TGTGCCAGCAGCCCAGGACAGGGGAGAGATACGCAGTATTTT.

The chain has TRBV27 and TRBJ1-2, with D hard to call. This CDR3 contains 13 residues. Trimming took off 0 bases at V and 4 bases at J, with 6 bases between the two ends. Per the germline V gene, CDR1 is MNHEY and CDR2 is SMNVEV (reference sequence). As DNA, the CDR3 is TGTGCCAGCAGTTTATCCGGCACCTATGGCTACACCTTC. It codes for CASSLSGTYGYTF.

This chain connects TRBV7-8 to TRBJ2-4; 7 bases align to TRBD1. Trimming cost V 2 bases and J 3 bases; bases outside gene matches: 10. Germline-derived CDR1 and CDR2 are SGHVS and FQNEAQ. The CDR3 covers 17 residues. CDR3 amino acids: CASSLYVGGAGKNIQYF. In nucleotides, the CDR3 is TGTGCCAGCAGCTTATATGTAGGGGGCGCTGGCAAAAACATTCAGTACTTC.

V gene TRBV29-1 combines with J gene TRBJ2-7; D might be TRBD1 (5 bases). The CDR3 has 15 amino acids. V shed 6 bases and J shed 3 bases, with 21 bases lying between them. Looked up from germline, CDR1 is SQVTM and CDR2 is ANQGSEA. CDR3 sequence reads: CSVTSGQGNFYEQYF. The CDR3 DNA sequence: TGCAGCGTCACCTCAGGGCAGGGAAATTTCTACGAGCAGTACTTC.

The chain carries TRBV19 and TRBJ1-6, with D unclear. The CDR3 runs 13 residues. CDR1 is LNHDA and CDR2 is SQIVND in the germline V gene (reference sequence). V dropped 9 bases and J dropped 0 bases, with 6 bases sitting between them. This CDR3 reads CASRFSYNSPLHF. The CDR3 coding sequence is TGTGCCAGCAGGTTCTCCTATAATTCACCCCTCCACTTT.

The gene calls are TRBV4-1 and TRBJ2-5; 9 bases agree with TRBD1. The last part of the DNA fits TRBJ2-7 better; the J call may be wrong. Germline CDR1 reads MGHRA; CDR2 reads YSYEKL. This CDR3 has 18 residues. Written as DNA, the CDR3 is TGCGCCAGCAGCGCAAGGCCCGGTCCGGACAGGGGATCCTACGAGCAGTACTTC. This sequence encodes CASSARPGPDRGSYEQYF.

This chain links TRBV5-5 with TRBJ1-1; a weak D match, TRBD1 (6 bases). Germline values: CDR1 SGHKS, CDR2 YYEKEE (reference sequence). The CDR3 length is 14 residues. V was trimmed by 1 base and J by 0 bases, leaving 7 bases between them. The CDR3 is CASSLRTVNTEAFF. CDR3 sequence (DNA): TGTGCCAGCAGCTTGAGGACAGTGAACACTGAAGCTTTCTTT.

This sequence joins TRBV19 and TRBJ1-2; 12 positions agree with TRBD1. Germline assignment: CDR1 LNHDA and CDR2 SQIVND (reference sequence). Germline trimming cut 7 bases from V and 8 bases from J; bases unmatched to any gene: 8. The CDR3 extends over 14 amino acids. Here the CDR3 DNA reads TGTGCCAGTAAACCCGGGACAGGGGGCGCAGGCTACACCTTC. Protein product: CASKPGTGGAGYTF.

The rearrangement uses TRBV7-9 and TRBJ2-1; 14 bases line up with TRBD2. V shed 5 bases, J shed 9 bases, and the junction held 6 bases outside the gene matches. The CDR3 spans 15 residues. CDR1 is SEHNR and CDR2 is FQNEAQ in the germline V gene (reference sequence). The CDR3, as DNA: TGTGCCAGCAGCGGGGGGACTAGCGGGAGAGGTGAGCAGTTCTTC. Protein product: CASSGGTSGRGEQFF.

The genes are TRBV11-2 and TRBJ2-7; 7 bases agree with TRBD2. CDR1 SGHAT and CDR2 FQNNGV come from the germline V gene. V shed 1 base, J shed 1 base, and the junction held 4 bases outside the gene matches. The CDR3 extends over 15 amino acids. The DNA of the CDR3 is TGTGCCAGCAGCTTAGGAAGGGGACTATCCTACGAGCAGTACTTC. Its protein product is CASSLGRGLSYEQYF.

The chain uses TRBV19 and TRBJ1-3, with no clear D. Germline V gene lookup returns CDR1 LNHDA and CDR2 SQIVND (reference sequence). This CDR3 spans 15 amino acids. The ends were cut back, 7 bases at V and 0 bases at J, with 13 bases in the middle. Here the CDR3 DNA reads TGTGCCAGTATCGCCTTCCATTACTCTGGAAACACCATATATTTT. Its translation is CASIAFHYSGNTIYF.

This chain connects TRBV30 to TRBJ2-1; D possibly corresponds to TRBD2 (5 bases). CDR1 is GTSNPN and CDR2 is SVGIG in the germline V gene (reference sequence). This CDR3 has 14 residues. The V end was cut by 3 bases, the J end by 7 bases, with 16 bases between. CDR3 coding DNA: TGTGCCTGGAGGGGTGAGGGATGGATGAATGAGCAGTTCTTC. It is translated as CAWRGEGWMNEQFF.

The chain combines TRBV7-2 with TRBJ2-3, with D possibly being TRBD1 (5 bases). Trimming stripped 0 bases from V and 2 bases from J, with 6 bases between. This CDR3 is 14 amino acids long. Germline CDR1 reads SGHTA; CDR2 reads FQGNSA. CDR3 in amino acids: CASSLAGLTDTQYF. As DNA, the CDR3 is TGTGCCAGCAGCTTAGCGGGGCTCACAGATACGCAGTATTTT.

The chain is built from TRBV7-9 and TRBJ1-1, with D perhaps TRBD1 (5 bases). CDR1 and CDR2 (germline): SEHNR, FQNEAQ (reference sequence). There are 14 residues in the CDR3. The V and J ends lost 4 bases and 6 bases respectively, with 15 bases between them. In DNA, the CDR3 is TGTGCCAGCAGCTCTCCCGGTACAGGCCCTGAAGCTTTCTTT. It is translated as CASSSPGTGPEAFF. The whole variable domain, filled in from reference TRBV7-9 and TRBJ1-1, reads DTGVSQNPRHKITKRGQNVTFRCDPISEHNRLYWYRQTLGQGPEFLTYFQNEAQLEKSRLLSDRFSAERPKGSFSTLEIQRTEQGDSAMYLCASSSPGTGPEAFFGQGTRLTVV.

The CDR3 protein is CASSNVYEQYF. In nucleotides, the CDR3 is TGTGCCAGCAGTAACGTCTACGAGCAGTACTTC. This sequence joins TRBV6-5 and TRBJ2-7, with D unresolved. The CDR3 is 11 amino acids. Germline V gene sequence: CDR1 MNHEY, CDR2 SVGAGI. Trimming removed 5 bases from V and 3 bases from J, with 5 bases in between.

This clone occurred once. The V gene is TRBV14, the J gene TRBJ2-7, with D unclear. The CDR3 is 13 residues long. Germline-derived CDR1 and CDR2 are SGHDN and FVKESK. The V end was cut by 0 bases, the J end by 3 bases, with 6 bases between. CDR3 in amino acids: CASSQDRSYEQYF. The CDR3 DNA sequence: TGTGCCAGCAGCCAAGATCGGAGCTACGAGCAGTACTTC.

The CDR3 sequence is CASSYSGSPYEQYF. In DNA, the CDR3 is TGTGCCAGCAGCTATAGCGGGAGTCCATACGAGCAGTACTTC. The chain links TRBV5-6 to TRBJ2-7, with 9 positions matching TRBD2. Losses at the gene ends were 3 bases for V and 4 bases for J; bases not matched to a gene: 5. The germline V gene has CDR1 SGHDT and CDR2 YYEEEE. There are 14 residues in the CDR3.

The rearrangement uses TRBV10-1 and TRBJ2-1, with D maybe TRBD2 (6 bases). Trimming took 3 bases from V and 5 from J, leaving 14 bases between them. Germline lookup yields CDR1 WNHNN and CDR2 SYGVQD (reference sequence). The CDR3 totals 15 residues. Written as DNA, the CDR3 is TGCGCCAGCAGTGAACCGGGACTCTCTGACAATGAGCAGTTCTTC. It encodes CASSEPGLSDNEQFF.

This clone was detected only once. V gene TRBV15 combines with J gene TRBJ2-2; 13 bases align to TRBD2. Trimming removed 0 bases from V and 3 bases from J; junction bases left unmatched: 4. Germline lookup yields CDR1 LNHNV and CDR2 YYDKDF (reference sequence). The CDR3 totals 18 residues. CDR3 in amino acids: CATSRDRGLAGHTGELFF. For the CDR3, the DNA is TGTGCCACCAGCAGAGATAGGGGACTAGCGGGACACACCGGGGAGCTGTTTTTT.

The CDR3 is CAWSLVGEQYF. CDR3 nucleotides: TGTGCCTGGAGTCTCGTAGGGGAGCAGTACTTC. The chain couples TRBV30 to TRBJ2-7; D unresolved. The germline V gene has CDR1 GTSNPN and CDR2 SVGIG (reference sequence). This CDR3 is 11 amino acids long. V was pared by 2 bases and J by 7 bases, with 9 bases between.

V gene TRBV11-2 combines with J gene TRBJ2-1; D gene uncertain. This CDR3 is built from 12 residues. Germline lookup yields CDR1 SGHAT and CDR2 FQNNGV. Trimming pared 5 bases from V and 6 bases from J, leaving 8 bases between. The CDR3 is CASSRLINEQFF. CDR3 sequence (DNA): TGTGCCAGCAGCCGACTGATCAATGAGCAGTTCTTC.